This T cell receptor beta chain was retrieved from a study of identical twins. Findings and limits, study-wide: Invariant MAIT and iNKT cells are populations that could partly confound zero-insertion analyses.

Every donor was a healthy Caucasian. Template switching created a universal primer site, and the cDNA included unique molecular identifiers. One entry per CDR3 protein results from TCRdb running MiXCR on the 5' RACE reads. The sample has around 1.7 million distinct CDR3 sequences; about 31% are singletons. A few counts support this clonotype. Its cognate antigen is unknown. CDR3 length equals 15 residues. The TCR sequence derives from a newborn girl in good health. This chain joins TRBV21-1 and TRBJ2-4; the table's D call, TRBD1, was not checked against the DNA. TRBV21-1 is deemed a pseudogene. Sequenced sample: cord blood. The CDR3 coding sequence is TGTGCCAGCAGCAAAGACAGGGGGTTCAAAAACATTCAGTACTTC. It yields the protein CASSKDRGFKNIQYF.